This T cell receptor beta chain was retrieved from a study of blood T cells in healthy people across ages. Study context: Per two T cells, about one barcoded beta molecule was captured through template switching.

Worth noting for this clonotype: Its antigen is undetermined. This may come from a read error, since a much larger clone is one base off.

General study results and limits: Long-lived and aged donors differed, with more naive CD4+ cells and higher diversity in the long-lived. Older age coincided with a roughly linear decline in TCR beta diversity per million T cells.

Collection of roughly 9.6 milliliters of peripheral blood was performed for each donor. A second 7 to 11 cycle PCR used barcoded and J-beta primers. TCRdb itself ran the 5' RACE reads through MiXCR, one entry per CDR3 protein. The sample has about 640,000 distinct CDR3 sequences, around 38% seen once. The CDR3 sequence is 15 residues long. Germline CDR1 MDHEN, CDR2 SYDVKM. The V gene lost 6 bases and the J gene lost 4 bases, with 18 bases spanning the gap. This rearrangement joins TRBV28 to TRBJ1-1; D is ambiguous. The sample comprised blood. The origin of this receptor is an elderly man in good health. The CDR3 spells CASRTTRTSGTEAFF. DNA for the CDR3: TGTGCCAGCAGGACGACAAGGACCTCGGGCACTGAAGCTTTCTTT.